The 25 T cell receptor beta chains below come from one sample, sequenced in a study of vaccination effects on CD4 cells after COVID-19. Using immunoSEQ multiplex PCR, the repertoire was profiled, and TCRdb retains in-frame clones only, with some absent. The sample has about 41,000 clones; around 70% are singletons. Ahead of sequencing, the ViraFEST assay grew antigen-specific CD4+ T cells using viral peptide pools. With more than nine days of culture completed, CD4+ T cells were isolated. The vaccine recipients had no prior SARS-CoV-2 infection, with negative nucleocapsid antibodies. Their specific antigens are unknown. The sample was CD4+ T cells from PBMCs cultured with HCoV-OC43 spike peptides, taken before COVID-19 vaccination. Specified subset: HCoV-OC43 spike overlapping peptide pool stimulation. Every receptor here comes from a human donor who received a COVID-19 vaccine.

The chain combines TRBV28 with TRBJ2-7; the D is unclear. The CDR3 totals 11 residues. Germline V gene lookup returns CDR1 MDHEN and CDR2 SYDVKM. The ends were cut back, 2 bases at V and 4 bases at J, with 3 bases in the middle. The CDR3 loop is CASSLRYEQYF. DNA for the CDR3: TGTGCCAGCAGTTTACGTTACGAGCAGTACTTC. The variable domain in full, with the rest retrieved from reference TRBV28 and TRBJ2-7, is DVKVTQSSRYLVKRTGEKVFLECVQDMDHENMFWYRQDPGLGLRLIYFSYDVKMKEKGDIPEGYSVSREKKERFSLILESASTNQTSMYLCASSLRYEQYFGPGTRLTVT.

This clone was detected a few times. The rearrangement uses TRBV19 and TRBJ2-1; D ambiguous. The V gene lost 5 bases and the J gene lost 6 bases, with 11 bases spanning the gap. This CDR3 contains 13 residues. Per the germline V gene, CDR1 is LNHDA and CDR2 is SQIVND (reference sequence). CDR3 residues: CASSPRTFNEQFF. CDR3 bases: TGTGCCAGTAGTCCCCGTACGTTCAATGAGCAGTTCTTC.

This clone was counted a few times. V usage is TRBV10-1 and J usage is TRBJ2-7, with TRBD1 matching over 9 bases. The CDR3 loop spans 16 amino acids. V gave up 5 bases and J gave up 0 bases; unmatched junction bases: 8. Germline V gene lookup returns CDR1 WNHNN and CDR2 SYGVQD (reference sequence). CDR3 region: CASSPPDRGRSYEQYF. In DNA, the CDR3 is TGCGCCAGCAGTCCCCCGGACAGGGGCCGCTCCTACGAGCAGTACTTC.

CDR3 protein: CSDQKFYGYTF. DNA for the CDR3: TGCAGTGACCAGAAGTTTTATGGCTACACCTTC. V and J are TRBV20-1 and TRBJ1-2, with D hard to call. Germline CDR1 is DFQATT and CDR2 is SNEGSKA (reference sequence). The CDR3 is made up of 11 amino acids. Between the trimmed V and J ends, which lost 7 bases and 5 bases, there was a span of 11 bases.

The chain joins TRBV6-6 to TRBJ2-7; possibly TRBD2 for D (5 bases). Germline-derived CDR1 and CDR2 are MNHNY and SVGAGI (reference sequence). CDR3 size: 14 residues. With 6 bases removed from V and 2 bases from J, the gap between germline ends came to 14 bases. CDR3 sequence (DNA): TGTGCCAGCAGCCAAAGAGGGAGTCCCTACGAGCAGTACTTC. Protein sequence: CASSQRGSPYEQYF.

This clone is a singleton in its sample. This sequence joins TRBV6-2 or TRBV6-3 and TRBJ1-2; maybe TRBD1 (6 bases). This CDR3 has 16 amino acids. Between the trimmed V and J ends, which lost 5 bases and 6 bases, there was a span of 22 bases. Germline V gene sequence: CDR1 MNHEY, CDR2 SVGEGT. The CDR3 spells CASSRRLGDNTDGYTF. The DNA for the CDR3 is TGTGCCAGCAGTCGCCGATTAGGGGACAATACAGATGGCTACACCTTC.

The gene calls are TRBV19 and TRBJ1-2, with 7 positions matching TRBD1. V shed 3 bases and J 2 bases; nucleotides not matched to a gene: 6. Germline-derived CDR1 and CDR2 are LNHDA and SQIVND (reference sequence). This CDR3 is 15 amino acids long. The chain's CDR3 is CASSMGDSRNYGYTF. Written as DNA, the CDR3 is TGTGCCAGTAGTATGGGGGACAGCCGAAACTATGGCTACACCTTC.

This clone was seen more than once but under ten times. At one boundary the junction diverges from the germline segment, which might be a read error. The chain joins TRBV7-7 to TRBJ2-7, with no clear D. Germline V gives CDR1 SSHAT, CDR2 FNYEAQ (reference sequence). This CDR3 comprises 13 residues. CDR3 sequence reads: CASSSQFGYEQYF. The CDR3 DNA sequence: TGTGCTAGCAGCTCCCAGTTTGGGTACGAGCAGTACTTC.

This rearrangement joins TRBV12-3 or TRBV12-4 to TRBJ2-2; TRBD1 is a possible D gene (6 bases). Between the trimmed V and J ends, which lost 5 bases and 5 bases, there was a span of 6 bases. The CDR3 contains 12 residues. The CDR3 coding sequence is TGTGCCAGCAGTCAGGGGACCGGGGAGCTGTTTTTT. Its protein product is CASSQGTGELFF.

The gene calls are TRBV18 and TRBJ1-2; D not resolved. Trimming removed 3 bases at V and 0 bases at J, with 2 bases between. Looked up from germline, CDR1 is KGHSH and CDR2 is LQKENI. The CDR3 covers 12 residues. Written as DNA, the CDR3 is TGTGCCAGCTCACCCGCTAACTATGGCTACACCTTC. This encodes CASSPANYGYTF.

The chain recombines TRBV7-3 with TRBJ1-1; unclear D gene. This CDR3 has 13 amino acids. The germline V gene has CDR1 SGHTA and CDR2 FQGTGA. V shed 5 bases and J shed 2 bases, with 9 bases lying between them. The CDR3: CASSQDTNTEAFF. The CDR3 DNA is TGTGCCAGCAGCCAGGATACTAACACTGAAGCTTTCTTT.

This clone was seen a few times. The chain couples TRBV4-2 to TRBJ2-7; D may be TRBD2 (8 bases). The V end was cut by 5 bases, the J end by 0 bases, with 20 bases between. Looked up from germline, CDR1 is LGHNA and CDR2 is YNFKEQ. The CDR3 extends over 17 amino acids. Here the CDR3 DNA reads TGTGCCAGCAGCTCCCGACAGGGAGCGGGAGCCTCCTACGAGCAGTACTTC. As protein: CASSSRQGAGASYEQYF.

In its sample, this clone was seen a few times. V gene TRBV4-1 combines with J gene TRBJ1-2; D call uncertain. CDR3 length: 15 residues. In germline, CDR1 is MGHRA, CDR2 YSYEKL. V shed 3 bases and J shed 1 base, with 12 bases lying between them. CDR3 DNA: TGCGCCAGCAGCCAGCAGTATCCGGGTAACTATGGCTACACCTTC. Protein sequence: CASSQQYPGNYGYTF.

The chain has TRBV5-4 and TRBJ1-2, with TRBD1 matching over 7 bases. The trim removed 0 bases at V and 5 bases at J, leaving 10 bases unmatched. In germline, CDR1 is SGHNT, CDR2 YYREEE (reference sequence). CDR3 length equals 16 residues. CDR3: CASSLGPGQEAYGYTF. The CDR3 bases are TGTGCCAGCAGCTTGGGCCCCGGACAGGAGGCGTATGGCTACACCTTC.

The gene calls are TRBV30 and TRBJ1-4; weak D call: TRBD1 (5 bases). The CDR3 totals 16 residues. Trimming shortened V by 2 bases and J by 11 bases, and 24 bases separated the two germline ends. CDR1 and CDR2 from the germline V gene are GTSNPN and SVGIG (reference sequence). The CDR3 region is CAWSPGHSTLPDKLFF. CDR3 sequence (DNA): TGTGCCTGGAGTCCGGGGCACAGTACACTACCTGACAAACTGTTTTTT.

This chain uses TRBV6-1 with TRBJ1-2; D call uncertain. Trimming left V 3 bases short and J 0 bases short, with 11 bases between. Germline V gene data show CDR1 as MNHNS and CDR2 as SASEGT. The CDR3 runs to 15 residues. The CDR3 nucleotides read TGTGCCAGCAGTGAGAACGGACGAGCTAACTATGGCTACACCTTC. Protein sequence: CASSENGRANYGYTF.

The V gene is TRBV29-1, the J gene TRBJ1-2; 8 bases line up with TRBD1. The CDR3 is made up of 11 amino acids. V lost 7 bases to trimming and J lost 3 bases; unmatched junction nucleotides: 1. CDR1 is SQVTM and CDR2 is ANQGSEA in the germline V gene. CDR3 loop: CSAGQDYGYTF. The CDR3 DNA sequence: TGCAGCGCGGGACAGGACTATGGCTACACCTTC. Drawing the rest from reference TRBV29-1 and TRBJ1-2, the complete variable domain is SAVISQKPSRDICQRGTSLTIQCQVDSQVTMMFWYRQQPGQSLTLIATANQGSEATYESGFVIDKFPISRPNLTFSTLTVSNMSPEDSSIYLCSAGQDYGYTFGSGTRLTVV.

The chain couples TRBV5-5 to TRBJ1-2; D possibly corresponds to TRBD1 (5 bases). With 4 bases removed from V and 1 base from J, the gap between germline ends came to 11 bases. The germline CDR1 and CDR2 sequences are SGHKS and YYEKEE (reference sequence). The CDR3 length is 14 residues. The CDR3 reads CASSPGAGNYGYTF. In nucleotides, the CDR3 is TGTGCCAGCAGCCCTGGGGCGGGTAACTATGGCTACACCTTC.

The J gene is TRBJ2-1, the V gene TRBV11-2; D possibly corresponds to TRBD2 (7 bases). Germline V gene sequence: CDR1 SGHAT, CDR2 FQNNGV. This CDR3 has 15 amino acids. Trimming removed 7 bases from V and 0 bases from J, with 13 bases in between. The CDR3 here is CASNLGGGSYNEQFF. The CDR3 DNA reads TGTGCCAGCAATCTAGGGGGGGGCTCCTACAATGAGCAGTTCTTC.

The J gene is TRBJ1-2, the V gene TRBV25-1, with 8 bases that match TRBD1. The CDR3 covers 15 residues. J lost 0 bases, V lost 3 bases, and 3 bases had no gene match. Germline assignment: CDR1 MGHDK and CDR2 SYGVNS. In DNA form, the CDR3 reads TGTGCCAGCAGTGAGGGGACAGGCTCTAACTATGGCTACACCTTC. Its protein product is CASSEGTGSNYGYTF.

This chain uses TRBV19 with TRBJ1-2; no reliable D call. Germline V gene sequence: CDR1 LNHDA, CDR2 SQIVND (reference sequence). Trimming cost V 3 bases and J 8 bases, with 10 bases left between them. This CDR3 is 12 amino acids long. The CDR3 is CASSIGPRGYTF. The CDR3, as DNA: TGTGCCAGTAGTATTGGACCCAGGGGCTACACCTTC. The full variable domain, completed using reference TRBV19 and TRBJ1-2, is DGGITQSPKYLFRKEGQNVTLSCEQNLNHDAMYWYRQDPGQGLRLIYYSQIVNDFQKGDIAEGYSVSREKKESFPLTVTSAQKNPTAFYLCASSIGPRGYTFGSGTRLTVV.

The chain is built from TRBV29-1 and TRBJ1-1; a possible D gene is TRBD1 (6 bases). V was cut by 2 bases and J by 5 bases, with 15 bases left in between. This CDR3 contains 14 residues. Germline V lookup: CDR1 SQVTM, CDR2 ANQGSEA. CDR3 sequence: CSVESIQGGTEAFF. CDR3 DNA: TGCAGCGTTGAAAGTATACAGGGCGGGACTGAAGCTTTCTTT.

The genes are TRBV28 and TRBJ2-7, with D uncertain. This CDR3 has 12 residues. Trimming took 3 bases from V and 0 from J, leaving 3 bases between them. Germline-derived CDR1 and CDR2 are MDHEN and SYDVKM. The CDR3 DNA sequence: TGTGCCAGCAGTTTTGCCTCCTACGAGCAGTACTTC. Translating it yields CASSFASYEQYF.

This chain joins TRBV5-5 and TRBJ2-7; perhaps TRBD1 as D (6 bases). Germline CDR1 and CDR2: SGHKS and YYEKEE (reference sequence). This CDR3 is built from 17 residues. V was clipped by 0 bases and J by 0 bases, with 16 bases between them. The CDR3 is CASSLALQGTHSYEQYF. CDR3 DNA sequence: TGTGCCAGCAGCTTGGCCTTACAGGGCACCCACTCCTACGAGCAGTACTTC.

The chain is built from TRBV6-1 and TRBJ2-3; 7 nucleotides agree with TRBD1. The CDR3 has 14 residues. Germline V gives CDR1 MNHNS, CDR2 SASEGT. Unmatched junction bases numbered 4, after V lost 3 bases and J lost 4 bases. As DNA, the CDR3 is TGTGCCAGCAGTGACACAGGGGATTCAGATACGCAGTATTTT. This translates into CASSDTGDSDTQYF.